This record covers a single TCR beta chain. These data originate in a study of shared clonotypes between healthy human individuals. The assay was run at deep level. TCRdb's copy holds only in-frame clones and misses some; the assay was immunoSEQ multiplex PCR. The data show some 2.1 million clones, 93% seen once. CDR3 length equals 13 residues. CDR1 is ENHRY, CDR2 SYGVKD, per germline. V gave up 7 bases and J gave up 0 bases, with 10 bases separating them. CD45RO-negative CD8 cells positively selected for CCR7 made up the naive population, which excluded terminally differentiated effector memory CD45RA+ cells.

The rearrangement joins TRBV10-3 to TRBJ2-7; D remains ambiguous. The origin of this receptor is a man younger than 35 in good health. Some clones in this sample may be carry-over from other donors' samples. Sequencing was carried out using naive CD8+ T cells from PBMCs. The CDR3 region has the DNA TGTGCCATCACGGACCCTCCCTCCTACGAGCAGTACTTC. The encoded protein is CAITDPPSYEQYF.